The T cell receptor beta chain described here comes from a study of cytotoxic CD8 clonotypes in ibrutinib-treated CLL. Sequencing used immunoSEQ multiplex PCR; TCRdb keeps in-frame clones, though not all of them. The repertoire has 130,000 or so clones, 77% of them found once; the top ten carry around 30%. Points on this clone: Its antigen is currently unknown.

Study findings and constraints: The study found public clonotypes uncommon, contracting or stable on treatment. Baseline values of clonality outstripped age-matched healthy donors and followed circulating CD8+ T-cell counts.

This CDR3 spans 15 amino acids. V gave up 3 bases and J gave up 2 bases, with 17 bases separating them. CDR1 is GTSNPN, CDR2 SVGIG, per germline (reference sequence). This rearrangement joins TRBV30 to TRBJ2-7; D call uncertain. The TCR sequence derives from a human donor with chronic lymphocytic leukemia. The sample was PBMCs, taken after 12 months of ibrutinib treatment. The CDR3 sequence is CAWRAGWVCTYEQYF. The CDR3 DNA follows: TGTGCCTGGAGGGCCGGGTGGGTGTGTACCTACGAGCAGTACTTC.